This T cell receptor (beta chain) was captured by sequencing in a study of T cell responses to AZD1222 COVID-19 vaccine. This CDR3 region has 14 residues. Trimming cost V 6 bases and J 4 bases, with 15 bases left between them. Germline loops: CDR1 MNHEY, CDR2 SVGAGI. To note about this clone: Its antigen is undetermined.

The data were produced by immunoSEQ multiplex PCR, yet TCRdb's version contains in-frame clones alone and is incomplete. This sample yields about 31,000 clones, of which around 87% are seen a single time; about 15% belongs to the top ten. General observations from the study: Regions 160-218 and 743-854 dominated among vaccine-associated CD4 TCRs spanning spike. Baseline seropositivity occurred in only a handful of AZD1222 recipients.

This sequence was found in an adult who received the AZD1222 COVID-19 vaccine. The source material was peripheral blood, sampled 28 days after the second AZD1222 dose. The chain has TRBV6-5 and TRBJ1-2, with D possibly being TRBD1 (6 bases). The chain's CDR3 is CASSRKQGFYGYTF. CDR3 nucleotide sequence: TGTGCCAGCAGCCGCAAACAGGGATTCTATGGCTACACCTTC.